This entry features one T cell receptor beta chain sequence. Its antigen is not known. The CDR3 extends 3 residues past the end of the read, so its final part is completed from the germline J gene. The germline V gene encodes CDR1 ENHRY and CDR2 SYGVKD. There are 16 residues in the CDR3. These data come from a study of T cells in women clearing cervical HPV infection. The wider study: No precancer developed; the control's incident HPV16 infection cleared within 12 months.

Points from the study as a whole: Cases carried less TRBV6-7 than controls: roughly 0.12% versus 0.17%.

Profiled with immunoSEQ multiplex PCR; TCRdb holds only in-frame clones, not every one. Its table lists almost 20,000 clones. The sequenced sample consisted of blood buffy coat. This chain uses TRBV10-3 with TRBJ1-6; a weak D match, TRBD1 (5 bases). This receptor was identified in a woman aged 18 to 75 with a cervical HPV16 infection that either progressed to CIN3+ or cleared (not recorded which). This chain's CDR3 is CAISVGDLAGANALHF. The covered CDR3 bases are TGTGCCATCAGTGTGGGAGATTTGGCTGGGGCCAACGCC.